These 27 T cell receptor beta chains came from one sample sequenced in a study of human T cells and chemical hapten exposure (dated by TCRdb to the early 2020s). Per the publication, the time point label means: patch test 2, 6 weeks after DPC sensitization. What this sample's treatment or condition label stands for: therapeutic diphenylcyclopropenone sensitization with weekly scalp DPC. Library construction relied on RACE. Sequencing was carried out with a NextSeq 500. Starting from the raw public reads, TCRdb applied fastp trimming at Q25, assembled clones with MiXCR and retained in-frame beta chains. Each CDR3 protein appears once, grouped with its most common genes and DNA. A total of approximately 40,000 distinct CDR3 sequences appear in this sample, about 3% of them only once. Roughly 6.6% of the sample is in the top ten clones. This specimen consisted of whole blood, obtained in connection with sensitization to the hapten diphenylcyclopropenone (DPC). These receptors came from a man aged 40-55 years with alopecia areata. Some clones in this sample may be carry-over from other donors' samples.

The gene calls are TRBV27 and TRBJ2-5; D perhaps matches TRBD1 (6 bases). The V gene's germline CDR1 is MNHEY and CDR2 SMNVEV (reference sequence). The CDR3 contains 14 residues. V dropped 6 bases and J dropped 5 bases, with 16 bases sitting between them. The CDR3 loop is CASRRDTVDETQYF. In DNA form, the CDR3 reads TGTGCCAGCAGGAGGGACACGGTGGATGAGACCCAGTACTTC.

This clonotype is judged medium-sized (0.01 to 0.1%). A read error is likely, as this CDR3 ends without the conserved phenylalanine or tryptophan. The DNA is omitted, as the CDR3 cannot be located on it reliably, and the CDR3 follows TCRdb's listing. The V and J genes are TRBV5-1 and TRBJ2-1; the listed D gene, TRBD2, was not tested against the DNA. The CDR3 is 13 amino acids long, termini counted. Germline V gene lookup returns CDR1 SGHRS and CDR2 YFSETQ. CDR3 residues: CASSSQGGGPESY.

This clonotype came up many times. The V and J genes are TRBV4-1 and TRBJ2-7, with 7 bases aligning to TRBD1. The germline V gene encodes CDR1 MGHRA and CDR2 YSYEKL. The CDR3 is 15 amino acids. With V trimmed by 4 bases and J by 3 bases, 9 bases remained unmatched. The CDR3 protein is CASSPLDRTNYEQYF. The DNA for the CDR3 is TGCGCCAGCAGCCCCCTGGACAGGACGAACTACGAGCAGTACTTC.

This clonotype was detected many times. The chain carries TRBV6-5 and TRBJ1-2; D not resolved. The V end was cut by 0 bases, the J end by 7 bases, with 6 bases between. CDR3 size: 12 residues. The germline V gene has CDR1 MNHEY and CDR2 SVGAGI. The CDR3: CASSYSGGGYTF. Here the CDR3 DNA reads TGTGCCAGCAGTTACTCCGGTGGTGGCTACACCTTC.

This clonotype was observed a handful of times. The junction departs from the called germline gene at one end, perhaps through a read error. The genes are TRBV20-1 and TRBJ1-5, with 10 bases matching TRBD1. The germline V gene encodes CDR1 DFQATT and CDR2 SNEGSKA (reference sequence). This CDR3 is built from 17 residues. CDR3 in amino acids: CSAREDRGHYSKQPQHF. Written as DNA, the CDR3 is TGCAGTGCTAGAGAAGACAGGGGGCATTATAGCAAGCAGCCCCAGCATTTT.

This clonotype was detected ten times or more. The rearrangement links TRBV20-1 to TRBJ1-2; weak D call: TRBD1 (6 bases). Germline CDR1 reads DFQATT; CDR2 reads SNEGSKA (reference sequence). The CDR3 spans 13 residues. V dropped 5 bases and J dropped 2 bases, with 12 bases sitting between them. In DNA, the CDR3 is TGCAGTGCTCCAGGGGTTGGGAACTATGGCTACACCTTC. This sequence encodes CSAPGVGNYGYTF.

The V and J genes are TRBV20-1 and TRBJ2-3; 14 positions agree with TRBD2. Germline V gene data show CDR1 as DFQATT and CDR2 as SNEGSKA (reference sequence). The CDR3 sequence is 18 residues long. The CDR3 sequence is CSAGLAGVGAVDTDTQYF. CDR3 DNA sequence: TGCAGCGCGGGACTAGCGGGAGTGGGAGCTGTGGACACAGATACGCAGTATTTT.

This clonotype was counted many times. The rearrangement joins TRBV27 to TRBJ2-1; 11 bases map to TRBD1. V was clipped by 3 bases and J by 8 bases; unmatched bases: 6. The CDR3 totals 15 residues. Germline V gives CDR1 MNHEY, CDR2 SMNVEV (reference sequence). The CDR3 DNA follows: TGTGCCAGCAGTTTTGGGACAGGGGGTTACCATGAGCAGTTCTTC. Translation gives CASSFGTGGYHEQFF.

This clonotype showed up many times. This chain links TRBV20-1 with TRBJ1-1; D remains unclear. Germline CDR1 reads DFQATT; CDR2 reads SNEGSKA (reference sequence). Between the trimmed V and J ends, which lost 4 bases and 0 bases, there was a span of 9 bases. CDR3 length: 13 residues. The chain's CDR3 is CSAKDGLNTEAFF. The CDR3 DNA follows: TGCAGTGCTAAGGACGGATTGAACACTGAAGCTTTCTTT.

In this sample, this clonotype turned up many times. The CDR3 nucleotides read TGTGCCAGCAGTTTTCAGGGGGCCCTCAACACTGAAGCTTTCTTT. Its protein product is CASSFQGALNTEAFF. The chain couples TRBV28 to TRBJ1-1; 8 bases map to TRBD1. Germline trimming cut 3 bases from V and 2 bases from J; bases unmatched to any gene: 5. Per the germline V gene, CDR1 is MDHEN and CDR2 is SYDVKM. The CDR3 has 15 residues.

This clonotype showed up many times. The V call is TRBV20-1, the J call TRBJ2-3, with 10 bases aligning to TRBD2. Trimming removed 3 bases from V and 1 base from J; junction bases left unmatched: 4. There are 15 residues in the CDR3. Per germline, CDR1 DFQATT and CDR2 SNEGSKA (reference sequence). The chain's CDR3 is CSARLLAGGTDTQYF. CDR3 nucleotide sequence: TGCAGTGCTAGGCTGCTAGCGGGGGGCACAGATACGCAGTATTTT.

In this sample, this clonotype turned up many times. The chain employs TRBV7-2 and TRBJ2-5; 8 positions match TRBD1. In germline, CDR1 is SGHTA, CDR2 FQGNSA. The CDR3 covers 14 residues. V lost 4 bases, J lost 5 bases, and 6 bases stayed unmatched. This chain's CDR3 is CASSSQGAGETQYF. The CDR3 DNA sequence: TGTGCCAGCAGCTCTCAGGGGGCGGGGGAGACCCAGTACTTC.

This clonotype has at least ten counts. The chain employs TRBV20-1 and TRBJ2-3, with a tentative D call TRBD2 (6 bases). The CDR3 consists of 14 residues. From germline, CDR1 is DFQATT and CDR2 SNEGSKA (reference sequence). V lost 0 bases to trimming and J lost 0 bases, with 7 bases between them. The CDR3 is CSARDGGSTDTQYF. The CDR3 nucleotides are TGCAGTGCTAGAGATGGAGGGAGCACAGATACGCAGTATTTT.

This clonotype was recorded many times. The gene calls are TRBV3-1 and TRBJ2-1; D is undetermined. Germline assignment: CDR1 LGHDT and CDR2 YNNKEL (reference sequence). CDR3 length: 13 residues. The V end lost 4 bases, the J end lost 5 bases, and 9 bases lay between the germline ends. CDR3 residues: CASSRLTDNEQFF. CDR3 bases: TGTGCCAGCAGCCGGCTCACCGACAATGAGCAGTTCTTC.

This clonotype was recorded at least ten times. CDR3: CASGQRDYPYNEQFF. In DNA, the CDR3 is TGTGCCAGCGGCCAACGGGACTATCCCTACAATGAGCAGTTCTTC. The chain joins TRBV6-2 or TRBV6-3 to TRBJ2-1; 7 bases align to TRBD2. Germline V gene sequence: CDR1 MNHEY, CDR2 SVGEGT. Germline trimming cut 8 bases from V and 2 bases from J; bases unmatched to any gene: 9. This CDR3 region has 15 residues.

Ten or more counts support this clonotype. CDR3 protein: CASSGIPGTGEQFF. CDR3 coding DNA: TGTGCCAGCAGCGGCATACCCGGGACAGGGGAGCAGTTCTTC. This chain connects TRBV11-2 to TRBJ2-1, with 9 bases fitting TRBD1. CDR1 and CDR2 (germline): SGHAT, FQNNGV. The V and J ends lost 5 bases and 10 bases, in that order; junction bases with no gene match: 9. CDR3 length: 14 residues.

As DNA, the CDR3 is TGTGCCAGCAGTCCGGGGCCGGGCTATGGCTACACCTTC. Its protein is CASSPGPGYGYTF. This chain links TRBV6-5 with TRBJ1-2, with D tentatively TRBD1 (5 bases). V lost 5 bases to trimming and J lost 4 bases, with 11 bases between them. CDR1 is MNHEY, CDR2 SVGAGI, per germline. The CDR3 length is 13 residues.

This clonotype occurred many times. This chain links TRBV6-2 or TRBV6-3 with TRBJ2-3; 7 positions match TRBD2. The junction had 8 bases not matched to a gene; V was cut back by 6 bases and J by 2 bases. Germline lookup yields CDR1 MNHEY and CDR2 SVGEGT. The CDR3 is made up of 15 amino acids. The CDR3 spells CASRGRGPLTDTQYF. CDR3 nucleotides: TGTGCCAGCAGGGGGAGGGGACCGCTCACAGATACGCAGTATTTT.

At least ten counts were recorded for this clonotype. This chain links TRBV7-3 with TRBJ2-3; the match to TRBD2 covers 9 bases. CDR3 length: 15 residues. V lost 0 bases, J lost 6 bases, and 4 bases stayed unmatched. Looked up from germline, CDR1 is SGHTA and CDR2 is FQGTGA. The CDR3 DNA reads as TGTGCCAGCAGCTTAACGCTAGCGGGATACGATACGCAGTATTTT. Its translation: CASSLTLAGYDTQYF.

This clonotype has at least ten counts. The chain links TRBV20-1 to TRBJ2-7; D remains ambiguous. The CDR3 is made up of 14 amino acids. Germline assignment: CDR1 DFQATT and CDR2 SNEGSKA (reference sequence). V lost 0 bases and J 3 bases, leaving 12 bases between the germline ends. DNA for the CDR3: TGCAGTGCTAGAGACAGAAGGGCAATCTACGAGCAGTACTTC. Protein sequence: CSARDRRAIYEQYF.

This clonotype was seen only a few times. The V and J genes are TRBV6-1 and TRBJ2-3; tentative D call: TRBD1 (6 bases). The CDR3 loop spans 15 amino acids. The germline V gene encodes CDR1 MNHNS and CDR2 SASEGT. The V and J ends lost 5 bases and 0 bases respectively, with 12 bases between them. In nucleotides, the CDR3 is TGTGCCAGCAGTCGCGACAGGACTAGCACAGATACGCAGTATTTT. This sequence encodes CASSRDRTSTDTQYF.

This clonotype was observed at least ten times. V and J are TRBV6-1 and TRBJ1-6; 9 positions agree with TRBD1. Trimming took 10 bases from V and 7 from J; bases not matched to a gene: 5. The CDR3 runs to 13 residues. Germline V lookup: CDR1 MNHNS, CDR2 SASEGT. The CDR3 is CATAGTGNSPLHF. CDR3 DNA: TGTGCCACTGCCGGGACAGGGAATTCACCCCTCCACTTT.

Ten or more counts support this clonotype. The CDR3 protein is CATSRDETSNETQYF. The CDR3 DNA is TGTGCCACCAGCAGAGACGAGACTAGTAATGAGACCCAGTACTTC. The V and J genes are TRBV15 and TRBJ2-5, with a tentative D call TRBD2 (6 bases). Germline CDR1 LNHNV, CDR2 YYDKDF (reference sequence). V was trimmed by 0 bases and J by 5 bases, leaving 13 bases between them. The CDR3 extends over 15 amino acids.

The CDR3: CASSSGLAGAETQYF. In DNA form, the CDR3 reads TGTGCCAGCAGCTCCGGACTAGCGGGAGCGGAGACCCAGTACTTC. This chain links TRBV7-3 with TRBJ2-5; TRBD2 matches at 13 bases. Germline-derived CDR1 and CDR2 are SGHTA and FQGTGA. The CDR3 is 15 amino acids. V was clipped by 4 bases and J by 5 bases; unmatched bases: 4.

This clonotype was counted many times. The V and J genes are TRBV6-5 and TRBJ2-3, with D maybe TRBD2 (7 bases). Between the trimmed V and J ends, which lost 10 bases and 4 bases, there was a span of 18 bases. Germline CDR1 MNHEY, CDR2 SVGAGI. The CDR3 covers 14 residues. CDR3 DNA sequence: TGTGCCACACGCTATGGGAGGGGGGCAGATACGCAGTATTTT. This gives the protein CATRYGRGADTQYF.

This clonotype was seen at least ten times. V and J are TRBV24-1 and TRBJ2-2; 10 bases map to TRBD2. The germline V gene encodes CDR1 KGHDR and CDR2 SFDVKD. With V trimmed by 3 bases and J by 2 bases, 2 bases remained unmatched. The CDR3 covers 16 residues. The CDR3 region is CATSDRTSGNTGELFF. In nucleotides, the CDR3 is TGTGCCACCAGTGATAGGACTAGCGGAAACACCGGGGAGCTGTTTTTT.

This clonotype was observed many times. The chain carries TRBV6-6 and TRBJ1-1; D perhaps matches TRBD1 (6 bases). The V gene lost 2 bases and the J gene lost 5 bases, with 12 bases spanning the gap. Germline lookup yields CDR1 MNHNY and CDR2 SVGAGI (reference sequence). The CDR3 has 14 amino acids. Written as DNA, the CDR3 is TGTGCCAGCAGTTACAAGGGGGGGCGGACTGAAGCTTTCTTT. It specifies CASSYKGGRTEAFF.